This T cell receptor (beta chain) originates from a study of regulatory T cells in long-lasting Graves disease. According to the study, TCR beta libraries were built with iRepertoire HTBI primers and CDR3-region Arm-PCR. TCRdb independently ran MiXCR on the multiplex PCR reads; one entry per CDR3 protein. This table holds hundreds of thousands of distinct CDR3 sequences, roughly 16% found once. Time point in this sample: newly diagnosed GD, antithyroid drugs for less than 3 months. The TCR library was prepared using RNA isolated from PBMCs. This same sample was also taken into another study, of T cells in Graves' hyperthyroidism and ophthalmopathy.

This material consisted of peripheral blood mononuclear cells (PBMCs), taken at new diagnosis, from a patient treated with antithyroid drugs. The receptor was isolated from a woman in her 30s with Graves disease.

CDR3 sequence reads: CASQDRGIRETQYF. For the CDR3, the DNA is TGTGCCAGTCAGGACAGGGGTATCAGGGAGACCCAGTACTTC. The chain links TRBV19 to TRBJ2-5; 9 nucleotides line up with TRBD1. CDR1 is LNHDA and CDR2 is SQIVND in the germline V gene (reference sequence). J lost 5 bases, V lost 8 bases, and 9 bases had no gene match. The CDR3 has 14 amino acids. Combining the CDR3 with reference TRBV19 and TRBJ2-5 gives the whole variable domain DGGITQSPKYLFRKEGQNVTLSCEQNLNHDAMYWYRQDPGQGLRLIYYSQIVNDFQKGDIAEGYSVSREKKESFPLTVTSAQKNPTAFYLCASQDRGIRETQYFGPGTRLLVL.